Below are 31 T cell receptor beta chains sequenced from a single sample in a study of Ad26.COV2.S vaccination and SARS-CoV-2 variants (dated by TCRdb to about 2021). This specimen's time point label, per the study, means: individuals recovered from natural SARS-CoV-2 infection. Library generation was performed with the immunoSEQ multiplex PCR assay. TCRdb took over this immuneACCESS table, retaining in-frame rearrangements with V and J assigned. Such tables are incomplete; in checked studies, under half of the missing clones stem from an unresolved V gene, and the remainder is unexplained. This sample has approximately 400,000 clones in its table, and 92% of those were observed once. Clones ranked in the top ten supply around 4.2% of the sample. This material consisted of peripheral blood, taken after recovery from COVID-19. All receptors derive from a human donor who had recovered from COVID-19.

The chain links TRBV2 to TRBJ2-6, with D possibly matching TRBD1 (5 bases). The ends were cut back, 8 bases at V and 0 bases at J, with 8 bases in the middle. Per the germline V gene, CDR1 is SNHLY and CDR2 is FYNNEI. The CDR3 is 14 amino acids. CDR3: CASFRDSGANVLTF. The CDR3 nucleotides read TGTGCCAGCTTCAGGGACTCTGGGGCCAACGTCCTGACTTTC.

V and J are TRBV11-2 and TRBJ2-3; no firm D call. Per germline, CDR1 SGHAT and CDR2 FQNNGV. V lost 0 bases, J lost 10 bases, and 17 bases lay in between. The CDR3 totals 15 residues. The CDR3 sequence: CASSLDLPPFGAQYF. DNA for the CDR3: TGTGCCAGCAGCTTAGACCTCCCACCTTTTGGTGCGCAGTATTTT.

This clone came up once. The gene calls are TRBV4-3 and TRBJ2-7, with TRBD1 matching over 8 bases. Germline V lookup: CDR1 LGHNA, CDR2 YSLEER. J gave up 5 bases and V 8 bases, and 11 bases lay outside the gene matches. The CDR3 loop spans 14 amino acids. As DNA, the CDR3 is TGCGCCAGCCCGGACAGGGTTCGTCGGAACGAGCAGTACTTC. It encodes CASPDRVRRNEQYF.

The rearrangement uses TRBV5-6 and TRBJ2-3, with 11 nucleotides matching TRBD2. Trimming at V came to 0 bases and at J to 2 bases, leaving 2 bases not matched to a gene. Per the germline V gene, CDR1 is SGHDT and CDR2 is YYEEEE. There are 16 residues in the CDR3. This CDR3 reads CASSLGLAGYTDTQYF. As DNA, the CDR3 is TGTGCCAGCAGCTTGGGACTAGCGGGATACACAGATACGCAGTATTTT.

This chain's CDR3 is CASSRWQDNEQFF. The CDR3 nucleotides are TGTGCCAGCTCGCGGTGGCAAGACAATGAGCAGTTCTTC. This chain links TRBV7-2 with TRBJ2-1; D is ambiguous. V lost 8 bases to trimming and J lost 5 bases, with 13 bases between them. The CDR3 consists of 13 residues. CDR1 is SGHTA, CDR2 FQGNSA, per germline.

V and J are TRBV6-4 and TRBJ2-1; 13 bases map to TRBD2. Germline V lookup: CDR1 MRHNA, CDR2 SNTAGT. The CDR3 length is 16 residues. The ends lost 4 bases at V and 8 bases at J; junction bases unmatched: 8. As DNA, the CDR3 is TGTGCCAGCAGTGTTACCGGGACTAGCGGGGCTCATGAGCAGTTCTTC. This sequence encodes CASSVTGTSGAHEQFF.

V and J are TRBV2 and TRBJ2-1; D uncertain. Deletions cut 4 bases from V and 3 bases from J, with 7 bases between. Germline values: CDR1 SNHLY, CDR2 FYNNEI. The CDR3 is 13 residues long. CDR3 amino acids: CASSAPNYNEQFF. As DNA, the CDR3 is TGTGCCAGCAGTGCCCCTAACTACAATGAGCAGTTCTTC.

The V and J genes are TRBV5-6 and TRBJ1-2; D remains ambiguous. Germline-derived CDR1 and CDR2 are SGHDT and YYEEEE. CDR3 length: 18 residues. V was shortened by 0 bases and J by 1 base, with 19 bases between the two germline ends. CDR3 sequence (DNA): TGTGCCAGCAGCTTGGGGCTCCTGCCTCCTTCCCTTAACTATGGCTACACCTTC. Translating it yields CASSLGLLPPSLNYGYTF.

The rearrangement uses TRBV6-4 and TRBJ1-1, with D unclear. The V and J ends lost 2 bases and 4 bases respectively, with 8 bases between them. This CDR3 spans 13 amino acids. Germline CDR1 is MRHNA and CDR2 is SNTAGT. The CDR3 protein is CASSDSGATEAFF. The CDR3 DNA reads TGTGCCAGCAGTGACAGCGGAGCCACTGAAGCTTTCTTT.

The chain uses TRBV20-1 and TRBJ1-1; D gene unclear. Germline V lookup: CDR1 DFQATT, CDR2 SNEGSKA (reference sequence). This CDR3 has 11 residues. V lost 5 bases, J lost 9 bases, and 13 bases lay in between. The CDR3 sequence: CSAAKAIQAFF. The CDR3, as DNA: TGCAGTGCTGCGAAGGCTATCCAAGCTTTCTTT.

V is TRBV7-9 and J is TRBJ2-3; tentatively, D is TRBD2 (6 bases). Germline V lookup: CDR1 SEHNR, CDR2 FQNEAQ (reference sequence). The V and J ends lost 8 bases and 1 base respectively, with 22 bases between them. The CDR3 spans 17 residues. The CDR3, as DNA: TGTGCCAGCGGGGTGGGGGGATCCCTATTTGGCACAGATACGCAGTATTTT. Its translation is CASGVGGSLFGTDTQYF.

This chain uses TRBV19 with TRBJ1-4; 8 positions agree with TRBD1. Trimming cost V 3 bases and J 4 bases; bases outside gene matches: 4. There are 15 residues in the CDR3. Germline values: CDR1 LNHDA, CDR2 SQIVND (reference sequence). As DNA, the CDR3 is TGTGCCAGTAGTATCCCCGGACAGGGTAATGAAAAACTGTTTTTT. Protein: CASSIPGQGNEKLFF.

V and J are TRBV9 and TRBJ2-3; a possible D gene is TRBD2 (5 bases). CDR1 is SGDLS, CDR2 YYNGEE, per germline. The CDR3 loop spans 16 amino acids. V lost 4 bases, J lost 0 bases, and 15 bases lay in between. CDR3 sequence reads: CASSSEGGLSTDTQYF. In DNA form, the CDR3 reads TGTGCCAGCAGCTCAGAGGGCGGGTTAAGCACAGATACGCAGTATTTT.

This chain connects TRBV5-4 to TRBJ1-4; TRBD1 might be the D (6 bases). The CDR3 consists of 15 residues. Between the trimmed V and J ends, which lost 0 bases and 7 bases, there was a span of 13 bases. The germline V gene encodes CDR1 SGHNT and CDR2 YYREEE (reference sequence). The CDR3 DNA reads as TGTGCCAGCAGCTTGGCCGGCAGGGGAGGTGAAAAACTGTTTTTT. It specifies CASSLAGRGGEKLFF.

The V and J genes are TRBV28 and TRBJ1-6; tentative D call: TRBD1 (5 bases). The CDR3 is 15 amino acids. V was pared by 6 bases and J by 7 bases, with 16 bases between. CDR1 is MDHEN, CDR2 SYDVKM, per germline. DNA for the CDR3: TGTGCCAGCAGAACGGAGGGACTGGGGAATTCACCCCTCCACTTT. Translating gives CASRTEGLGNSPLHF.

This chain joins TRBV6-5 and TRBJ2-1, with 9 bases aligning to TRBD1. Per germline, CDR1 MNHEY and CDR2 SVGAGI. The ends lost 5 bases at V and 4 bases at J; junction bases unmatched: 6. The CDR3 has 15 residues. The CDR3 here is CASSQQGAPYNEQFF. CDR3 DNA: TGTGCCAGCAGTCAACAGGGGGCCCCTTACAATGAGCAGTTCTTC.

Remarks on this clone: At the DNA level, this CDR3 is encoded by other sequences in the same sample as well. V gene TRBV10-2 combines with J gene TRBJ2-7; no clear D gene. The CDR3 loop spans 12 amino acids. CDR1 and CDR2 from the germline V gene are WSHSY and SAAADI. Trimming took off 2 bases at V and 4 bases at J, with 6 bases between the two ends. The chain's CDR3 is CASSESGYEQYF. DNA for the CDR3: TGCGCCAGCAGTGAGAGTGGTTACGAGCAGTACTTC.

This chain links TRBV9 with TRBJ1-2; D is undetermined. V was trimmed by 0 bases and J by 4 bases, leaving 7 bases between them. CDR3 size: 13 residues. The V gene's germline CDR1 is SGDLS and CDR2 YYNGEE. The CDR3 is CASSVDSTYGYTF. CDR3 DNA: TGTGCCAGCAGCGTAGACTCTACCTATGGCTACACCTTC.

This chain uses TRBV29-1 with TRBJ2-1; no definite D call. From germline, CDR1 is SQVTM and CDR2 ANQGSEA. Trimming pared 5 bases from V and 4 bases from J, leaving 9 bases between. The CDR3 totals 12 residues. This CDR3 reads CSVRPQYNEQFF. The CDR3 nucleotides are TGCAGCGTTCGGCCACAGTACAATGAGCAGTTCTTC.

The chain links TRBV6-2 or TRBV6-3 to TRBJ2-1; D may be TRBD1 or TRBD2 (5 bases each). Trimming took 10 bases from V and 3 from J, leaving 22 bases between them. Germline V CDR1 and CDR2: MNHEY, SVGEGT. The CDR3 is made up of 16 amino acids. CDR3 DNA: TGTGCCACCAACCCCAACCCGGGGCCATTCTACAATGAGCAGTTCTTC. Translation gives CATNPNPGPFYNEQFF.

The chain is built from TRBV9 and TRBJ2-2, with 10 bases lining up with TRBD2. CDR3 length: 17 amino acids. The V gene end was trimmed by 0 bases and the J gene end by 4 bases; junction bases not matched to a gene: 6. Germline-derived CDR1 and CDR2 are SGDLS and YYNGEE. The CDR3 DNA reads as TGTGCCAGCAGCGTAGGTAGCGGGGGGACACCCACCGGGGAGCTGTTTTTT. Its protein product is CASSVGSGGTPTGELFF.

The CDR3 coding sequence is TGTGCCAGCAGCTTCCGGGACGAAAGCTCCGAGCAGTACTTC. Encoded protein: CASSFRDESSEQYF. This chain connects TRBV7-8 to TRBJ2-7; the D call may be TRBD1 or TRBD2 (5 bases each). V was trimmed by 3 bases and J by 6 bases, leaving 15 bases between them. Germline CDR1 and CDR2: SGHVS and FQNEAQ. CDR3 length equals 14 residues.

The V gene is TRBV5-4, the J gene TRBJ1-3; D is undetermined. Looked up from germline, CDR1 is SGHNT and CDR2 is YYREEE (reference sequence). The CDR3 has 19 residues. V was pared by 0 bases and J by 0 bases, with 19 bases between. CDR3 in amino acids: CASSLGGAGSALSGNTIYF. The CDR3 nucleotides read TGTGCCAGCAGCTTGGGAGGCGCGGGTTCCGCTCTCTCTGGAAACACCATATATTTT.

The chain is built from TRBV10-3 and TRBJ1-1; 7 nucleotides line up with TRBD1. Germline V gene data show CDR1 as ENHRY and CDR2 as SYGVKD. This CDR3 is 15 amino acids long. With 2 bases clipped from V and 5 bases from J, the junction kept 8 bases outside the gene matches. The CDR3 loop reads CAISEPVAGGTEAFF. The CDR3 nucleotides are TGTGCCATCAGTGAGCCGGTGGCAGGGGGGACTGAAGCTTTCTTT.

The V gene is TRBV9, the J gene TRBJ2-1; 8 nucleotides align to TRBD2. The CDR3 extends over 15 amino acids. The germline CDR1 and CDR2 sequences are SGDLS and YYNGEE. The trim removed 0 bases at V and 4 bases at J, leaving 3 bases unmatched. CDR3 nucleotide sequence: TGTGCCAGCAGCGTAGGCGGGGGGACATACAATGAGCAGTTCTTC. Translation gives CASSVGGGTYNEQFF.

CDR3 region: CATQDRANSPLHF. The CDR3 DNA reads as TGTGCCACCCAGGACAGGGCAAATTCACCCCTCCACTTT. The rearrangement links TRBV24-1 to TRBJ1-6; the match to TRBD1 covers 8 bases. V trimming: 9 bases; J trimming: 7 bases; junction bases outside the gene matches: 4. The CDR3 sequence is 13 residues long. Germline V gives CDR1 KGHDR, CDR2 SFDVKD.

J is TRBJ2-2 and V is TRBV7-9; 8 bases match TRBD2. The CDR3 has 16 amino acids. Germline CDR1 and CDR2: SEHNR and FQNEAQ (reference sequence). J was trimmed by 2 bases and V by 2 bases; bases with no gene match: 4. CDR3 loop: CASSLSGTRNTGELFF. The CDR3 nucleotides read TGTGCCAGCAGCTTATCCGGGACTAGAAACACCGGGGAGCTGTTTTTT.

The chain combines TRBV6-5 with TRBJ1-2, with 9 nucleotides matching TRBD1. The CDR3 is 12 residues long. The junction had 5 bases not matched to a gene; V was cut back by 6 bases and J by 9 bases. Per the germline V gene, CDR1 is MNHEY and CDR2 is SVGAGI. The CDR3 DNA sequence: TGTGCCAGCAGCGGGACAGGGAAAAGCTACACCTTC. Protein sequence: CASSGTGKSYTF.

V is TRBV12-3 or TRBV12-4 and J is TRBJ2-1; D gene unclear. CDR3 length: 13 residues. The V gene lost 3 bases and the J gene lost 9 bases, with 12 bases spanning the gap. This CDR3 reads CASSFSTVGEQFF. CDR3 in DNA: TGTGCCAGCAGTTTCTCCACAGTCGGTGAGCAGTTCTTC.

The chain couples TRBV6-1 to TRBJ2-6; TRBD1 agrees at 10 bases. After removal of 4 bases from V and 3 bases from J, the junction contained 9 bases not matched to a gene. Per germline, CDR1 MNHNS and CDR2 SASEGT. The CDR3 consists of 18 residues. CDR3 in amino acids: CASSVTTGGLFGANVLTF. In DNA form, the CDR3 reads TGTGCCAGCAGTGTTACGACAGGGGGCTTGTTTGGGGCCAACGTCCTGACTTTC.

The chain uses TRBV4-1 and TRBJ2-7, with D perhaps TRBD1 or TRBD2 (5 bases each). Germline V gene data show CDR1 as MGHRA and CDR2 as YSYEKL. The CDR3 runs 15 residues. Trimming removed 0 bases at V and 1 base at J, with 10 bases between. CDR3: CASSQDLWGSYEQYF. The CDR3 region has the DNA TGCGCCAGCAGCCAAGATCTTTGGGGGTCCTACGAGCAGTACTTC.